This TCR beta chain derives from a study of OX40 agonist ivuxolimab in advanced cancers. Study-level background: Ivuxolimab was a fully human IgG2 agonistic monoclonal antibody targeting the costimulatory receptor OX40 (CD134). Patients were allowed to have had prior anti-PD-1, anti-PD-L1 or anti-CTLA-4 therapy, and approximately 40% of the dose-escalation patients had been treated with checkpoint inhibitors. The paper describes the monotherapy dose-escalation part (N of about 50 patients) of the phase I trial of ivuxolimab. Of the roughly 54 patients in dose escalation, about 19 had hepatocellular carcinoma, about 15 had melanoma, 9 had renal cell carcinoma and 9 had head and neck cancer. Intravenous ivuxolimab was administered to patients every 2 weeks at six dose levels: 0.01, 0.1, 0.3, 1.5, 3 and 10 mg/kg. In the dose-escalation cohort, 82.7% of patients were male, and the mean age was approximately 60 years, with a range of about 23 to 85. Partial responses occurred in three dose-escalation patients, of whom one had hepatocellular carcinoma and two had cutaneous melanoma. The point of sequencing TCRbeta in the periphery was to test whether ivuxolimab changed TCR sequence diversity and drove clonal T-cell expansion.

The trial excluded patients who had a history of autoimmune disease or who were on systemic immunosuppression. Peripheral blood for TCR sequencing was drawn from every dose cohort at baseline, at cycle 4 day 1 and at cycle 7 day 1. Samples came from an open-label, multicenter, first-in-human phase I dose-escalation trial of ivuxolimab. Adults with locally advanced or metastatic melanoma, renal cell, hepatocellular, or head and neck squamous cell carcinoma were enrolled in the trial. CD4+ and CD8+ T cells were sorted separately from peripheral blood before TCR sequencing. Here is what the overall study found, with its caveats: After ivuxolimab, CD8+ T cells had more expanded clones than CD4+ T cells on average. At doses of 0.1 to 3.0 mg/kg, clonal expansion of both CD4+ and CD8+ T cells in blood was seen between baseline and week 6. Which antigens the clonally expanded peripheral T cells were specific for was not determined. In the 0.1-3.0 mg/kg groups, partial responders were among the patients with the lowest normalized peripheral clonal expansion, particularly in CD8+ T cells. Low levels of normalized T-cell clonal expansion were also shown by some nonresponding patients.

As concerns this clone: What antigen it recognizes has not been identified. No per-base quality is available; no much larger clone lies one base away.

V is reduced by 3 bases and J by 7 bases, leaving a spacing of 4 bases between them. Via the germline V gene, CDR1 is SGHDN and CDR2 FVKESK. The CDR3 runs 11 amino acids, cysteine and phenylalanine included. Only the CDR3 DNA stays, 33 bases, in frame from base 1. Genomic DNA was isolated from the sorted cells so that the TCRbeta CDR3 region could be sequenced. The immunoSEQ Assay was used to sequence the TCRbeta CDR3 regions. TCRdb carries this immuneACCESS record with in-frame sequences only. Its versions omit some clonotypes, under half of them owing to an unresolved V gene in the studies checked, with the rest unexplained. The table for this sample lists fewer than 30,000 clones; approximately 88% of them were counted only once. Of the sample, approximately 9.6% is held by the ten largest clones.

The sample consisted of CD4+ or CD8+ T cells sorted from blood, taken in a trial of the OX40 agonist ivuxolimab. This sequence was found in an adult with an advanced solid tumor such as melanoma, head and neck, liver or kidney cancer. The chain couples TRBV14 to TRBJ2-4; confidence is insufficient to name the D gene. The CDR3 reads as follows: CASSQYNIQYF. The DNA sequence is as follows: TGTGCCAGCAGCCAGTATAACATTCAGTACTTC.